Listed below are T cell receptor beta chains from one sample, sequenced in a study of siplizumab effects on memory and regulatory T cells. Profiled with immunoSEQ multiplex PCR; TCRdb holds only in-frame clones, not every one. The data hold about 80,000 clones, with 85% to 95% observed a single time. Sequencing was done on a sample of CD8+ T cells sorted from blood. Receptors were obtained from a human donor in good health. The CDR3 runs from the conserved cysteine through the conserved F or W. The D gene is left open where the match is weak. Some rows mark clone size as missing; the rest say once, few, many or name a class of expanded clone.

TRBD2	TRBJ2-7	TRBV6-5	once	TGTGCCACAACTAGCGTCTCCTACGAGCAGTACTTC	CATTSVSYEQYF
TRBD2	TRBJ2-1	TRBV13	NA	TGTGCCAGCAGCTTAGCGGGCGGGAGGGGGTCCAATGAGCAGTTCTTC	CASSLAGGRGSNEQFF
NA	TRBJ1-3	TRBV29-1	few	TGCAGCGTTGAATTGCAGGACCACTCTGGAAACACCATATATTTT	CSVELQDHSGNTIYF
NA	TRBJ1-2	TRBV7-9	NA	TGTGCCAGCACCTTTCCCAACTATGGCTACACCTTC	CASTFPNYGYTF
TRBD2	TRBJ2-3	TRBV25-1	NA	TGTGCCAGCAGTACGTGGACTAGCGAAAACACAGATACGCAGTATTTT	CASSTWTSENTDTQYF
NA	TRBJ2-7	TRBV7-9	NA	TGTGCCAGCAGCTCCAGACTGGGTGACTACGAGCAGTACTTC	CASSSRLGDYEQYF
NA	TRBJ2-1	TRBV28	NA	TGTGCCAGCAGCCGGGACACCTACAATGAGCAGTTCTTC	CASSRDTYNEQFF
NA	TRBJ2-5	TRBV2	NA	TGTGCCAGCAGTGAACCCCTCGCCAAAGAGACCCAGTACTTC	CASSEPLAKETQYF
NA	TRBJ2-3	TRBV4-2	NA	TGTGCCAGCAGCCAAGATCCGGAGATTGGGTCAGATACGCAGTATTTT	CASSQDPEIGSDTQYF
NA	TRBJ1-1	TRBV2	NA	TGTGCCAGCAGGGGGGACACGGCGGATATGAACACTGAAGCTTTCTTT	CASRGDTADMNTEAFF
NA	TRBJ2-5	TRBV19	NA	TGTGCCAGTAGTATAAGAGTAGGGACGGAACTGTACCAAGAGACCCAGTACTTC	CASSIRVGTELYQETQYF
TRBD2	TRBJ2-5	TRBV5-6	NA	TGTGCCAGCAGCCCCGGGACTAGGAGGGAGACCCAGTACTTC	CASSPGTRRETQYF
TRBD2	TRBJ2-3	TRBV7-2	NA	TGTGCCAGCAGCTTAACCTCGGGAGGTAGCACAGATACGCAGTATTTT	CASSLTSGGSTDTQYF
NA	TRBJ1-6	TRBV27	NA	TGTGCCAGCAGTCCGCAGGAGAATAATTCACCCCTCCACTTT	CASSPQENNSPLHF
NA	TRBJ1-1	TRBV27	NA	TGTGCCAGCAGTTTGGGGGGGGGCACTGAAGCTTTCTTT	CASSLGGGTEAFF
NA	TRBJ2-3	TRBV2	NA	TGTGCCAGCAGTGAATACGGGGGTCTCGGCACAGATACGCAGTATTTT	CASSEYGGLGTDTQYF
TRBD2	TRBJ2-3	TRBV7-8	once	TGTGCCAGCAGTCCCAATGGACTAGCGCCTTGGGATACGCAGTATTTT	CASSPNGLAPWDTQYF
NA	TRBJ1-5	TRBV7-9	NA	TGTGCCAGCGGTAGCTATAGCAATCAGCCCCAGCATTTT	CASGSYSNQPQHF
TRBD1	TRBJ2-7	TRBV25-1	NA	TGTGCCAGCAGTGACCCGACAGGGCGAACCTACGAGCAGTACTTC	CASSDPTGRTYEQYF
NA	TRBJ2-7	TRBV5-6	NA	TGTGCCAGCAGCTTGGTTGAGGCAGCCTACGAGCAGTACTTC	CASSLVEAAYEQYF
NA	TRBJ2-7	TRBV5-1	medium-sized	TGCGCCAGCAGCTTGGGTTTGGAAGGGGAGCAGTACTTC	CASSLGLEGEQYF
NA	TRBJ2-7	TRBV9	NA	TGTGCCAGCGCCGGGGGTAGCTACGAGCAGTACTTC	CASAGGSYEQYF
NA	TRBJ2-7	TRBV6-5	NA	TGTGCCAGCAGAGAATTGGACAGATCCTACGAGCAGTACTTC	CASRELDRSYEQYF
NA	TRBJ1-2	TRBV27	few	TGTGCCAGCAGTTTCCGGGGCGCCACTACCTATGGCTACACCTTC	CASSFRGATTYGYTF
TRBD2	TRBJ2-1	TRBV7-3	NA	TGTGCCAGCAGCGAATCCGGGACTAGCGAGTACAATGAGCAGTTCTTC	CASSESGTSEYNEQFF
NA	TRBJ1-1	TRBV27	NA	TGTGCCAGCAAAACGGGGGGGGGAACTGAAGCTTTCTTT	CASKTGGGTEAFF
NA	TRBJ2-7	TRBV10-2	NA	TGCGCCAGCAGTTACAGGGTTCCCCCCTACGAGCAGTACTTC	CASSYRVPPYEQYF
TRBD2	TRBJ2-2	TRBV6-4	NA	TGTGCCAGCAGTGACTCGTCGGGAGGGTCCGGGGAGCTGTTTTTT	CASSDSSGGSGELFF
TRBD1	TRBJ1-1	TRBV19	NA	TGTGCCAGTAGTATAGGGGGACAGGTGGTCGCTTTCTTT	CASSIGGQVVAFF
TRBD2	TRBJ2-1	TRBV5-6	NA	TGTGCCAGCACGGGACTAGCGGGGTCGGGTGAGCAGTTCTTC	CASTGLAGSGEQFF
NA	TRBJ2-5	TRBV7-6	NA	TGTGCCAGCAGCTTAAGGGCGGCAGGGCACTCCAAGGAGACCCAGTACTTC	CASSLRAAGHSKETQYF
NA	TRBJ2-3	TRBV6-5	NA	TGTGCCAGCAGTTACTCGCGGCTACTCACAGATACGCAGTATTTT	CASSYSRLLTDTQYF
NA	TRBJ1-5	TRBV27	NA	TGTGCCAGCAGTTTTTCAGGGACCTATCAGCCCCAGCATTTT	CASSFSGTYQPQHF
TRBD2	TRBJ2-3	TRBV27	NA	TGTGCCAGCAGTCCGACTAGCCCGGGAAGGTCTGATACGCAGTATTTT	CASSPTSPGRSDTQYF
NA	TRBJ1-2	TRBV9	NA	TGTGCCAGCAGCTCACCCTTATCCAGGTTGGATATCGGCCCTAACTATGGCTACACCTTC	CASSSPLSRLDIGPNYGYTF
TRBD2	TRBJ2-2	TRBV9	NA	TGTGCCAGCAGCGCTACTAGCGGGACCGGGGAGCTGTTTTTT	CASSATSGTGELFF
NA	TRBJ1-4	TRBV11-2	NA	TGTGCCAGCAGCCCATCGACAGGAATTAATGAAAAACTGTTTTTT	CASSPSTGINEKLFF
NA	TRBJ1-5	TRBV27	few	TGTGCCAGCAGTTTATCGGGGTATAGCAATCAGCCCCAGCATTTT	CASSLSGYSNQPQHF
TRBD2	TRBJ2-7	TRBV4-1	NA	TGCGCCAGCAGCCAAGATCCTACCGGGACTAGCCCCGAGCAGTACTTC	CASSQDPTGTSPEQYF
NA	TRBJ2-3	TRBV10-3	NA	TGTGCCATCAGACGAGGCACAGATACGCAGTATTTT	CAIRRGTDTQYF
NA	TRBJ1-4	TRBV5-1	NA	TGTGCCAGCGCATACATCCTCATGGGTGAAAAACTGTTTTTT	CASAYILMGEKLFF
TRBD1	TRBJ1-4	TRBV6-6	NA	TGTGCCAGCAGTGACAGGGCTAATGAAAAACTGTTTTTT	CASSDRANEKLFF